The 24 T cell receptor beta chains in this list originate from one sample, sequenced in a study of early T cells in non-severe SARS-CoV-2 infection. TCRdb fed the 5' RACE reads into MiXCR, producing one record per CDR3 protein. The sample carries over 30,000 distinct CDR3 sequences, roughly 6% recorded once. Material for sequencing was whole blood. These TCRs come from an adult who was a healthcare worker with PCR-confirmed SARS-CoV-2 infection or an uninfected control (not recorded which).

The table lists this clonotype with many counts. The CDR3 bases are TGTGCCAGCAGGGGAGGGACAGGGGAGAATCAGCCCCAGCATTTT. Its protein is CASRGGTGENQPQHF. The rearrangement joins TRBV6-1 to TRBJ1-5, with 10 bases that match TRBD1. V dropped 6 bases and J dropped 4; count of bases not matched to a gene: 6. The germline CDR1 and CDR2 sequences are MNHNS and SASEGT. The CDR3 length is 15 residues.

The chain has TRBV18 and TRBJ2-1, with D possibly TRBD2 on 5 matching bases. Trimming removed 6 bases at V and 3 bases at J, with 15 bases between. Germline V CDR1 and CDR2: KGHSH, LQKENI. The length of the CDR3 is 15 residues. The CDR3 here is CASSRTGMGYNEQFF. As DNA, the CDR3 is TGTGCCAGCTCGAGGACGGGAATGGGCTACAATGAGCAGTTCTTC.

This clonotype appeared a few times. At one boundary the junction diverges from the germline segment, which might be a read error. V is TRBV28 and J is TRBJ2-3, with 7 bases identical to TRBD2. The V gene's germline CDR1 is MDHEN and CDR2 SYDVKM. The length of the CDR3 is 15 residues. The CDR3 bases are TGTGCCACCAGTGAACCGGGGGGAGGGGCAGATACGCAGTATTTT. Amino acids: CATSEPGGGADTQYF.

This clonotype was seen ten or more times. The rearrangement joins TRBV19 to TRBJ2-7, with D possibly being TRBD2 (5 bases). CDR3 length: 13 amino acids. CDR1 and CDR2 from the germline V gene are LNHDA and SQIVND (reference sequence). Trimming stripped 6 bases from V and 6 bases from J, with 15 bases between. In DNA form, the CDR3 reads TGTGCCAGTAGCCCCACCCGGGGAAGCGAGCAGTACTTC. Residues: CASSPTRGSEQYF.

This clonotype showed up many times. The J gene is TRBJ2-7, the V gene TRBV13; TRBD1 agrees at 7 bases. This CDR3 has 16 residues. The V gene end was trimmed by 5 bases and the J gene end by 2 bases; junction bases not matched to a gene: 12. Germline V gives CDR1 PRHDT, CDR2 FYEKMQ (reference sequence). CDR3 amino acids: CASSRASGTDTYEQYF. The CDR3 DNA follows: TGTGCCAGCAGCAGAGCCTCCGGGACAGATACCTACGAGCAGTACTTC. The whole variable domain, filled in from reference TRBV13 and TRBJ2-7, reads AAGVIQSPRHLIKEKRETATLKCYPIPRHDTVYWYQQGPGQDPQFLISFYEKMQSDKGSIPDRFSAQQFSDYHSELNMSSLELGDSALYFCASSRASGTDTYEQYFGPGTRLTVT.

This clonotype was recorded at least ten times. This chain links TRBV9 with TRBJ1-6; 9 nucleotides match TRBD1. With V trimmed by 2 bases and J by 9 bases, 6 bases remained unmatched. CDR1 and CDR2 from the germline V gene are SGDLS and YYNGEE. This CDR3 contains 15 residues. The CDR3 protein is CASSVERTGASPLHF. The CDR3 coding sequence is TGTGCCAGCAGCGTTGAGAGGACAGGGGCTTCACCCCTCCACTTT.

There are many counts of this clonotype. The J gene is TRBJ2-3, the V gene TRBV7-6, with D possibly matching TRBD2 (5 bases). The germline V gene encodes CDR1 SGHVS and CDR2 FNYEAQ. The CDR3 has 15 amino acids. The V end lost 0 bases, the J end lost 0 bases, and 7 bases lay between the germline ends. The CDR3 sequence is CASSLARTSTDTQYF. The CDR3 nucleotides read TGTGCCAGCAGCTTAGCACGGACTAGCACAGATACGCAGTATTTT.

There are many counts of this clonotype. The V call is TRBV3-1, the J call TRBJ2-6; 8 bases map to TRBD1. This CDR3 has 19 residues. Germline V gives CDR1 LGHDT, CDR2 YNNKEL (reference sequence). Trimming at V came to 1 base and at J to 2 bases, leaving 10 bases not matched to a gene. CDR3 nucleotides: TGTGCCAGCAGCCAAGCCTTTGGACAGGGATATACTGGGGCCAACGTCCTGACTTTC. Translation: CASSQAFGQGYTGANVLTF.

This clonotype has ten or more counts. The J gene is TRBJ1-5, the V gene TRBV28; 8 bases are a match to TRBD1. The CDR3 length is 14 residues. Germline V gives CDR1 MDHEN, CDR2 SYDVKM. Unmatched junction bases numbered 9, after V lost 7 bases and J lost 7 bases. The CDR3 sequence: CASNIQGALQPQHF. The DNA of the CDR3 is TGTGCCAGCAACATTCAGGGGGCGTTACAGCCCCAGCATTTT.

This clonotype showed up many times. This chain joins TRBV3-1 and TRBJ2-7; the D gene is possibly TRBD2 (5 bases). The CDR3 is 15 amino acids. Germline V gene sequence: CDR1 LGHDT, CDR2 YNNKEL (reference sequence). V was pared by 4 bases and J by 2 bases, with 15 bases between. CDR3 sequence (DNA): TGTGCCAGCAGCCTAGGACTGACACCCCCCTACGAGCAGTACTTC. Its protein product is CASSLGLTPPYEQYF.

The chain employs TRBV3-1 and TRBJ1-2; D ambiguous. Germline assignment: CDR1 LGHDT and CDR2 YNNKEL (reference sequence). The CDR3 extends over 14 amino acids. Trimming cost V 1 base and J 5 bases, with 11 bases left between them. The CDR3 DNA reads as TGTGCCAGCAGCCAAGCCACGGGTAATTATGGCTACACCTTC. It is translated as CASSQATGNYGYTF.

This sequence joins TRBV20-1 and TRBJ2-7; possible D gene TRBD1, 5 bases. The CDR3 runs 14 residues. Germline V lookup: CDR1 DFQATT, CDR2 SNEGSKA (reference sequence). V was trimmed by 0 bases and J by 2 bases, leaving 11 bases between them. CDR3 sequence (DNA): TGCAGTGCTAGAGATCTTGGGGCTACCTACGAGCAGTACTTC. It codes for CSARDLGATYEQYF.

This clonotype came up a few times. This chain links TRBV10-3 with TRBJ1-1; D unclear. The CDR3 has 13 residues. Between the trimmed V and J ends, which lost 4 bases and 2 bases, there was a span of 8 bases. CDR1 ENHRY and CDR2 SYGVKD come from the germline V gene. CDR3 in DNA: TGTGCCATCAGTGCACAGATAAACACTGAAGCTTTCTTT. Amino acids: CAISAQINTEAFF.

The table lists this clonotype with a few counts. The gene calls are TRBV6-6 and TRBJ1-5; TRBD1 might be the D (5 bases). V lost 6 bases to trimming and J lost 10 bases, with 16 bases between them. The CDR3 has 13 residues. The germline CDR1 and CDR2 sequences are MNHNY and SVGAGI (reference sequence). CDR3 sequence reads: CASSGTARNPQHF. The CDR3 nucleotides are TGTGCCAGCAGCGGGACGGCCCGTAATCCCCAGCATTTT.

This clonotype has ten or more counts. This rearrangement joins TRBV9 to TRBJ1-5; D is perhaps TRBD1 (5 bases). V lost 3 bases and J 4 bases, leaving 11 bases between the germline ends. The CDR3 has 14 residues. CDR1 and CDR2 (germline): SGDLS, YYNGEE. CDR3 region: CASSAGDRNQPQHF. DNA of the CDR3: TGTGCCAGCAGCGCGGGGGATAGGAATCAGCCCCAGCATTTT.

This clonotype appeared a single time. The genes are TRBV4-3 and TRBJ2-2; no clear D gene. The germline V gene encodes CDR1 LGHNA and CDR2 YSLEER. V lost 3 bases and J 0 bases, leaving 5 bases between the germline ends. The CDR3 covers 14 residues. CDR3 loop: CASSQPTNTGELFF. CDR3 nucleotide sequence: TGCGCCAGCAGCCAGCCCACGAACACCGGGGAGCTGTTTTTT.

This clonotype has ten or more counts. This rearrangement joins TRBV18 to TRBJ2-1, with 7 bases identical to TRBD1. The V segment lost 2 bases and the J segment 0 bases; nucleotides outside the gene matches: 1. Per the germline V gene, CDR1 is KGHSH and CDR2 is LQKENI. The CDR3 runs 15 residues. DNA for the CDR3: TGTGCCAGCTCACCAGGGACAGCCTCCTACAATGAGCAGTTCTTC. As protein: CASSPGTASYNEQFF.

A few counts support this clonotype. The rearrangement joins TRBV9 to TRBJ2-3; 7 nucleotides line up with TRBD2. The CDR3 is 14 residues long. From germline, CDR1 is SGDLS and CDR2 YYNGEE. Losses at the gene ends were 3 bases for V and 7 bases for J; bases not matched to a gene: 8. The CDR3 is CASSEGGGGYTQYF. The CDR3 region has the DNA TGTGCCAGCAGCGAGGGTGGCGGGGGTTATACGCAGTATTTT.

This clonotype was detected ten times or more. J is TRBJ2-7 and V is TRBV24-1; no reliable D call. V was shortened by 6 bases and J by 3 bases, with 11 bases between the two germline ends. The CDR3 covers 13 residues. Germline V CDR1 and CDR2: KGHDR, SFDVKD. CDR3 DNA sequence: TGTGCCACCAGTTCGGGCATCCACTACGAGCAGTACTTC. Translating it yields CATSSGIHYEQYF.

This clonotype was picked up many times. At one boundary the junction diverges from the germline segment, which might be a read error. This chain links TRBV7-3 with TRBJ2-2; maybe TRBD1 (5 bases). The CDR3 has 15 residues. Germline CDR1 SGHTA, CDR2 FQGTGA. CDR3 sequence: CASSLTRANTGELFF. The CDR3 nucleotides are TGTGCCAGCAGCCTAACCAGGGCGAACACCGGGGAGCTGTTTTTT.

V gene TRBV5-1 combines with J gene TRBJ2-7, with 11 bases fitting TRBD1. V was pared by 3 bases and J by 6 bases, with 8 bases of the junction left unmatched. Germline V gene data show CDR1 as SGHRS and CDR2 as YFSETQ. There are 15 residues in the CDR3. This chain's CDR3 is CASSSRTGGGGEQYF. In nucleotides, the CDR3 is TGCGCCAGCAGCTCCCGGACAGGGGGCGGTGGCGAGCAGTACTTC.

The chain recombines TRBV7-2 with TRBJ2-7, with TRBD2 matching over 10 bases. The CDR3 extends over 16 amino acids. Germline V gene data show CDR1 as SGHTA and CDR2 as FQGNSA. The V and J ends lost 0 bases and 5 bases, in that order; junction bases with no gene match: 7. This CDR3 reads CASSLAASGGVDEQYF. Written as DNA, the CDR3 is TGTGCCAGCAGCTTAGCGGCTAGCGGGGGAGTCGACGAGCAGTACTTC. The full variable domain, its missing parts supplied by reference TRBV7-2 and TRBJ2-7, is GAGVSQSPSNKVTEKGKDVELRCDPISGHTALYWYRQSLGQGLEFLIYFQGNSAPDKSGLPSDRFSAERTGGSVSTLTIQRTQQEDSAVYLCASSLAASGGVDEQYFGPGTRLTVT.

This clonotype occurred many times. This sequence joins TRBV2 and TRBJ2-7, with 7 bases matching TRBD2. Germline CDR1 and CDR2: SNHLY and FYNNEI. CDR3 length: 13 residues. V was clipped by 7 bases and J by 1 base; unmatched bases: 4. CDR3 residues: CASNGGLSYEQYF. In DNA form, the CDR3 reads TGTGCCAGCAATGGGGGACTATCCTACGAGCAGTACTTC.

The rearrangement joins TRBV29-1 to TRBJ2-7; TRBD1 aligns across 11 bases. The CDR3 loop spans 15 amino acids. The ends lost 7 bases at V and 0 bases at J; junction bases unmatched: 8. Germline V CDR1 and CDR2: SQVTM, ANQGSEA. The CDR3 nucleotides are TGCAGCGCTACCGGACAGGGGGCGCACTCCTACGAGCAGTACTTC. Its translation is CSATGQGAHSYEQYF.